The 20 T cell receptor beta chains presented below share a single source sample, sequenced in a study of liver allograft versus peripheral blood T cells. Background on the study: Within transplanted livers, the T cell receptor repertoires were examined and compared against the repertoires present in the peripheral blood of liver transplant recipients.

TCRdb ran MiXCR on the reads and lists one entry per CDR3 protein. This sample has approximately 3,700 distinct CDR3 sequences, with about 17% found just once. The receptors come from a human patient who had a liver transplant. Some T cells here may be from the graft donor.

In its sample, this clonotype ranks as medium-sized. The genes are TRBV20-1 and TRBJ1-4; 8 bases are a match to TRBD1. Germline lookup yields CDR1 DFQATT and CDR2 SNEGSKA (reference sequence). J gave up 5 bases and V 0 bases, and 8 bases lay outside the gene matches. The CDR3 totals 16 residues. CDR3 nucleotide sequence: TGCAGTGCTAGAGATCCCGGACAGGGTGGGAATGAAAAACTGTTTTTT. Translation: CSARDPGQGGNEKLFF.

The rearrangement joins TRBV20-1 to TRBJ2-7, with 9 bases matching TRBD1. Germline V gene lookup returns CDR1 DFQATT and CDR2 SNEGSKA (reference sequence). Germline trimming cut 6 bases from V and 0 bases from J; bases unmatched to any gene: 6. There are 14 residues in the CDR3. CDR3 in amino acids: CSAPGQGFSYEQYF. CDR3 DNA sequence: TGCAGTGCCCCGGGACAGGGTTTCTCCTACGAGCAGTACTTC.

Sample share makes this clonotype medium-sized (0.01 to 0.1%). V usage is TRBV7-3 and J usage is TRBJ1-3; D gene uncertain. The CDR3 spans 15 residues. CDR1 is SGHTA, CDR2 FQGTGA, per germline. The germline V and J ends were trimmed by 4 bases and 0 bases, with 10 bases remaining between them. CDR3 residues: CASSSDGDSGNTIYF. CDR3 nucleotides: TGTGCCAGCAGCTCGGACGGCGACTCTGGAAACACCATATATTTT.

This clonotype is medium-sized. J is TRBJ2-2 and V is TRBV15; 7 bases are shared with TRBD2. The CDR3 extends over 17 amino acids. J was trimmed by 9 bases and V by 3 bases; bases with no gene match: 16. CDR1 and CDR2 from the germline V gene are LNHNV and YYDKDF (reference sequence). The CDR3 sequence is CATSRRSGASALWELFF. Here the CDR3 DNA reads TGTGCCACCAGCAGGCGCAGCGGGGCTAGCGCGCTGTGGGAGCTGTTTTTT.

As for this clonotype: A much more abundant neighbour one base away suggests this may be a read error. The rearrangement uses TRBV27 and TRBJ2-1; D is unresolved. This CDR3 comprises 14 residues. The germline CDR1 and CDR2 sequences are MNHEY and SMNVEV (reference sequence). Here the CDR3 reads CVSSLLDGANEQFF. In DNA form, the CDR3 reads TGTGTCAGCAGTTTATTGGACGGTGCGAATGAGCAGTTCTTC.

This clonotype was counted between two and nine times. The chain recombines TRBV28 with TRBJ2-2; TRBD1 matches at 7 bases. J gave up 3 bases and V 9 bases, and 7 bases lay outside the gene matches. The germline V gene encodes CDR1 MDHEN and CDR2 SYDVKM. The CDR3 runs to 14 residues. In DNA form, the CDR3 reads TGTGCCAGGATTGACAGGGCTCACACCGGGGAGCTGTTTTTT. Translation gives CARIDRAHTGELFF. Supplemented by reference TRBV28 and TRBJ2-2, the full variable domain reads DVKVTQSSRYLVKRTGEKVFLECVQDMDHENMFWYRQDPGLGLRLIYFSYDVKMKEKGDIPEGYSVSREKKERFSLILESASTNQTSMYLCARIDRAHTGELFFGEGSRLTVL.

This clonotype was detected a few times. The chain has TRBV7-9 and TRBJ2-3, with D maybe TRBD2 (5 bases). Germline-derived CDR1 and CDR2 are SEHNR and FQNEAQ (reference sequence). The CDR3 totals 14 residues. The ends were cut back, 3 bases at V and 1 base at J, with 8 bases in the middle. Written as DNA, the CDR3 is TGTGCCAGCAGCTTGTCAGCGGGCACAGATACGCAGTATTTT. This gives the protein CASSLSAGTDTQYF.

This clonotype was counted between two and nine times. The chain couples TRBV11-1 to TRBJ2-5; 7 bases agree with TRBD2. Germline V gives CDR1 SGHAT, CDR2 FQDESV (reference sequence). The V and J ends lost 5 bases and 5 bases, in that order; junction bases with no gene match: 8. This CDR3 is built from 14 residues. The CDR3: CASSAWTSAETQYF. The CDR3 bases are TGTGCCAGCAGCGCATGGACTAGTGCCGAGACCCAGTACTTC.

By frequency in the sample, this clonotype is medium-sized. The CDR3 DNA sequence: TGTGCCAGCAGAGGGGCTCGGAACTACGAGCAGTACTTC. Residues: CASRGARNYEQYF. This chain connects TRBV6-1 to TRBJ2-7; TRBD1 might be the D (5 bases). The V gene's germline CDR1 is MNHNS and CDR2 SASEGT. Between the trimmed V and J ends, which lost 6 bases and 3 bases, there was a span of 12 bases. The CDR3 has 13 amino acids.

J is TRBJ2-7 and V is TRBV7-9; D possibly corresponds to TRBD2 (6 bases). The CDR3 has 13 residues. V gave up 6 bases and J gave up 3 bases, with 12 bases separating them. In germline, CDR1 is SEHNR, CDR2 FQNEAQ (reference sequence). In DNA, the CDR3 is TGTGCCAGCAGTGGAGGGCAGGACTACGAGCAGTACTTC. The encoded protein is CASSGGQDYEQYF.

This clonotype has a count of ten or more. The chain is built from TRBV7-9 and TRBJ2-7; D ambiguous. Germline values: CDR1 SEHNR, CDR2 FQNEAQ (reference sequence). The CDR3 totals 14 residues. With 0 bases removed from V and 7 bases from J, the gap between germline ends came to 13 bases. The chain's CDR3 is CASSLALNPVEQYF. CDR3 coding DNA: TGTGCCAGCAGCTTAGCCTTGAACCCAGTAGAGCAGTACTTC.

In its sample, this clonotype is medium-sized. The chain has TRBV28 and TRBJ1-2; 8 positions agree with TRBD1. The length of the CDR3 is 14 residues. Germline assignment: CDR1 MDHEN and CDR2 SYDVKM. J gave up 6 bases and V 2 bases, and 5 bases lay outside the gene matches. The chain's CDR3 is CASSLLDRVHGYTF. The CDR3 nucleotides are TGTGCCAGCAGTTTACTGGACAGGGTACATGGCTACACCTTC.

In its sample, this clonotype ranks as medium-sized. V and J are TRBV28 and TRBJ1-4; possible D gene TRBD1, 5 bases. The V gene's germline CDR1 is MDHEN and CDR2 SYDVKM. The V gene lost 1 base and the J gene lost 1 base, with 13 bases spanning the gap. CDR3 length equals 17 residues. The CDR3, as DNA: TGTGCCAGCAGTTTATTGGAGGGGACGGAAACTAATGAAAAACTGTTTTTT. It yields the protein CASSLLEGTETNEKLFF.

Comments on this clonotype: This likely reflects a read error, since a far larger clone is one base away. The genes are TRBV6-5 and TRBJ2-7, with D uncertain. The CDR3 is 15 amino acids. Germline V lookup: CDR1 MNHEY, CDR2 SVGAGI. Trimming removed 3 bases from V and 7 bases from J, with 19 bases in between. In DNA form, the CDR3 reads TGTGCCAGCAGTTATGCGCCCAGCTCCTACAATGAGCAGTACTTC. This translates into CASSYAPSSYNEQYF.

In its sample, this clonotype is large (0.1 to 1%). J is TRBJ2-1 and V is TRBV12-3 or TRBV12-4; the D is unclear. Trimming stripped 2 bases from V and 6 bases from J, with 8 bases between. The CDR3 is 13 residues long. The CDR3 region has the DNA TGTGCCAGCAGTTTACAAGTCCTCAATGAGCAGTTCTTC. It encodes CASSLQVLNEQFF.

This clonotype is labeled medium-sized. The CDR3 DNA reads as TGTGCCAGTGGCGAAGGACGGTATAATTCACCCCTCCACTTT. Encoded protein: CASGEGRYNSPLHF. The chain is built from TRBV19 and TRBJ1-6; no clear D. Per germline, CDR1 LNHDA and CDR2 SQIVND (reference sequence). Trimming pared 8 bases from V and 4 bases from J, leaving 12 bases between. This CDR3 spans 14 amino acids. Combining the CDR3 with reference TRBV19 and TRBJ1-6 gives the whole variable domain DGGITQSPKYLFRKEGQNVTLSCEQNLNHDAMYWYRQDPGQGLRLIYYSQIVNDFQKGDIAEGYSVSREKKESFPLTVTSAQKNPTAFYLCASGEGRYNSPLHFGNGTRLTVT.

There are many counts of this clonotype. The rearrangement uses TRBV6-5 and TRBJ2-7; no clear D. Germline assignment: CDR1 MNHEY and CDR2 SVGAGI. V was pared by 5 bases and J by 7 bases, with 0 bases between. The CDR3 totals 8 residues. The CDR3 DNA reads as TGTGCCAGCAGTGAGCAGTACTTC. It translates to CASSEQYF.

This rearrangement joins TRBV28 to TRBJ2-3; 7 bases agree with TRBD2. The CDR3 runs 16 residues. With 2 bases clipped from V and 9 bases from J, the junction kept 14 bases outside the gene matches. Germline V gene lookup returns CDR1 MDHEN and CDR2 SYDVKM. The CDR3 loop is CASSLGMAGAFATQYF. Here the CDR3 DNA reads TGTGCCAGCAGTTTAGGCATGGCGGGAGCGTTCGCCACGCAGTATTTT.

This clonotype has just a few counts. The rearrangement joins TRBV28 to TRBJ2-1; D unclear. Trimming took off 6 bases at V and 10 bases at J, with 16 bases between the two ends. Germline CDR1 MDHEN, CDR2 SYDVKM. The CDR3 is 13 amino acids. CDR3 in amino acids: CASSPIGTDEQFF. CDR3 nucleotides: TGTGCCAGCAGCCCTATAGGTACCGACGAGCAGTTCTTC.

This chain connects TRBV28 to TRBJ2-2; TRBD2 matches 13 bases. The CDR3 has 16 amino acids. With V trimmed by 3 bases and J by 6 bases, 4 bases remained unmatched. Germline V lookup: CDR1 MDHEN, CDR2 SYDVKM. CDR3 sequence reads: CASSFPTSGGAGELFF. The CDR3 region has the DNA TGTGCCAGCAGTTTTCCCACTAGCGGGGGGGCCGGGGAGCTGTTTTTT.